This passage covers 21 T cell receptor beta chains from one sample sequenced in a study of OX40 agonist ivuxolimab in advanced cancers. Data came from immunoSEQ multiplex PCR; TCRdb stores just in-frame clones and leaves some out. The repertoire holds around 68,000 clones, with around 84% as singletons. The specimen was CD4+ or CD8+ T cells sorted from blood, collected in a trial of the OX40 agonist ivuxolimab. The receptor set was obtained from an adult with an advanced solid tumor such as melanoma, head and neck, liver or kidney cancer.

The chain uses TRBV4-1 and TRBJ1-2, with D unresolved. The V end was cut by 1 base, the J end by 0 bases, with 15 bases between. Germline V gene sequence: CDR1 MGHRA, CDR2 YSYEKL. The CDR3 is made up of 17 amino acids. Here the CDR3 DNA reads TGCGCCAGCAGCCAAGGCTGGGGAGAGAAGACTAACTATGGCTACACCTTC. This encodes CASSQGWGEKTNYGYTF.

The rearrangement joins TRBV2 to TRBJ1-4; possible D gene TRBD1, 5 bases. This CDR3 spans 11 amino acids. With 8 bases removed from V and 8 bases from J, the gap between germline ends came to 9 bases. The germline V gene has CDR1 SNHLY and CDR2 FYNNEI. The CDR3 DNA is TGTGCCAGCGACGAGGGGGAAAAACTGTTTTTT. Translated, it gives CASDEGEKLFF. Looking up the rest from reference TRBV2 and TRBJ1-4 gives the full variable domain: EPEVTQTPSHQVTQMGQEVILRCVPISNHLYFYWYRQILGQKVEFLVSFYNNEISEKSEIFDDQFSVERPDGSNFTLKIRSTKLEDSAMYFCASDEGEKLFFGSGTQLSVL.

This clone has just one count. The gene calls are TRBV19 and TRBJ2-1, with TRBD2 matching 8 bases. CDR3 length: 18 amino acids. Unmatched junction bases numbered 14, after V lost 3 bases and J lost 4 bases. Germline-derived CDR1 and CDR2 are LNHDA and SQIVND (reference sequence). Written as DNA, the CDR3 is TGTGCCAGTAGTATGGGAGCGGGAGACCCCCGGACGTACAATGAGCAGTTCTTC. This translates into CASSMGAGDPRTYNEQFF.

The chain links TRBV7-6 to TRBJ1-3; D unclear. CDR3 length: 13 amino acids. Germline lookup yields CDR1 SGHVS and CDR2 FNYEAQ. The V end lost 1 base, the J end lost 4 bases, and 5 bases lay between the germline ends. The CDR3 region is CASSLDLGNTIYF. The CDR3, as DNA: TGTGCCAGCAGCTTAGATCTGGGAAACACCATATATTTT.

The gene calls are TRBV28 and TRBJ1-5; 8 bases line up with TRBD1. The junction had 14 bases not matched to a gene; V was cut back by 6 bases and J by 7 bases. The germline CDR1 and CDR2 sequences are MDHEN and SYDVKM. This CDR3 spans 16 amino acids. The CDR3 coding sequence is TGTGCCAGCAGCCCAGGGCTCAGGGGGCGCAGCCAGCCCCAGCATTTT. Encoded protein: CASSPGLRGRSQPQHF.

This chain connects TRBV5-1 to TRBJ2-5, with TRBD1 identical over 10 bases. Germline trimming cut 4 bases from V and 3 bases from J; bases unmatched to any gene: 6. CDR1 and CDR2 from the germline V gene are SGHRS and YFSETQ. This CDR3 region has 15 residues. CDR3 sequence: CASSLTGTGEETQYF. CDR3 DNA sequence: TGCGCCAGCAGCCTCACCGGGACAGGGGAAGAGACCCAGTACTTC.

The rearrangement joins TRBV6-5 to TRBJ2-1; D is perhaps TRBD1 (5 bases). Germline V gene lookup returns CDR1 MNHEY and CDR2 SVGAGI. V was clipped by 4 bases and J by 9 bases, with 10 bases between them. The CDR3 consists of 12 residues. CDR3 sequence reads: CASSSRVGEQFF. In DNA form, the CDR3 reads TGTGCCAGCAGTTCCAGGGTCGGTGAGCAGTTCTTC.

The chain recombines TRBV7-2 with TRBJ1-2; 9 bases map to TRBD1. From germline, CDR1 is SGHTA and CDR2 FQGNSA. V shed 0 bases, J shed 5 bases, and the junction held 4 bases outside the gene matches. This CDR3 spans 15 amino acids. DNA for the CDR3: TGTGCCAGCAGCTTAGCCCCCGGGACAGGGTATGGCTACACCTTC. It codes for CASSLAPGTGYGYTF.

The chain's CDR3 is CASSQKQGGGTDTQYF. The CDR3 DNA reads TGCGCCAGCAGCCAGAAACAGGGGGGAGGCACAGATACGCAGTATTTT. The gene calls are TRBV4-1 and TRBJ2-3; 8 positions agree with TRBD1. The germline gives CDR1 MGHRA, CDR2 YSYEKL. Trimming cost V 3 bases and J 1 base; bases outside gene matches: 6. The CDR3 has 16 residues.

With respect to this clone: Other DNA sequences within the sample encode an identical CDR3. V and J are TRBV28 and TRBJ2-7; D gene ambiguous. CDR1 is MDHEN, CDR2 SYDVKM, per germline. This CDR3 has 11 amino acids. V was clipped by 3 bases and J by 4 bases, with 4 bases between them. In nucleotides, the CDR3 is TGTGCCAGCAGTTTTGCGTACGAGCAGTACTTC. It encodes CASSFAYEQYF. Drawing the rest from reference TRBV28 and TRBJ2-7, the complete variable domain is DVKVTQSSRYLVKRTGEKVFLECVQDMDHENMFWYRQDPGLGLRLIYFSYDVKMKEKGDIPEGYSVSREKKERFSLILESASTNQTSMYLCASSFAYEQYFGPGTRLTVT.

This clone was seen only once. The chain uses TRBV6-1 and TRBJ2-3; no definite D call. Germline loops: CDR1 MNHNS, CDR2 SASEGT. The V gene lost 2 bases and the J gene lost 0 bases, with 9 bases spanning the gap. This CDR3 spans 15 amino acids. The CDR3 loop reads CASSELAHSTDTQYF. As DNA, the CDR3 is TGTGCCAGCAGTGAACTGGCACATAGCACAGATACGCAGTATTTT.

The chain has TRBV28 and TRBJ2-7; D may match TRBD1 or TRBD2 (5 bases each). V lost 5 bases to trimming and J lost 6 bases, with 20 bases between them. This CDR3 contains 15 residues. Germline V gene lookup returns CDR1 MDHEN and CDR2 SYDVKM. The CDR3 sequence: CASSPAGTPRPEQYF. The CDR3 DNA follows: TGTGCCAGCAGTCCGGCCGGGACCCCTAGACCCGAGCAGTACTTC.

The V call is TRBV5-1, the J call TRBJ2-7; 7 bases align to TRBD2. The V gene's germline CDR1 is SGHRS and CDR2 YFSETQ. V lost 4 bases to trimming and J lost 4 bases; unmatched junction nucleotides: 5. The CDR3 has 13 amino acids. CDR3: CASSPGGSYEQYF. CDR3 in DNA: TGCGCCAGCAGCCCGGGCGGGAGTTACGAGCAGTACTTC.

The V gene is TRBV11-2, the J gene TRBJ2-7; TRBD1 aligns across 7 bases. In germline, CDR1 is SGHAT, CDR2 FQNNGV. J gave up 3 bases and V 5 bases, and 1 base lay outside the gene matches. The CDR3 spans 12 residues. For the CDR3, the DNA is TGTGCCAGCAGCCGGACAGGCTACGAGCAGTACTTC. Protein: CASSRTGYEQYF.

The chain recombines TRBV5-1 with TRBJ1-6; no firm D call. CDR3 length equals 15 residues. Germline CDR1 SGHRS, CDR2 YFSETQ. The V end was cut by 3 bases, the J end by 7 bases, with 14 bases between. The CDR3 protein is CASSSWGGNNSPLHF. CDR3 DNA sequence: TGCGCCAGCAGCTCGTGGGGAGGGAACAATTCACCCCTCCACTTT.

As for this clone: This sample includes further DNA sequences coding for the same CDR3. V and J are TRBV5-1 and TRBJ2-1; a possible D gene is TRBD2 (5 bases). V dropped 1 base and J dropped 0 bases, with 11 bases sitting between them. Germline CDR1 SGHRS, CDR2 YFSETQ. CDR3 length: 16 residues. The CDR3 region is CASSLIERNSYNEQFF. The CDR3 region has the DNA TGCGCCAGCAGCTTGATCGAGCGGAACTCCTACAATGAGCAGTTCTTC.

V is TRBV28 and J is TRBJ2-4; D may be TRBD1 (7 bases). Trimming removed 6 bases at V and 6 bases at J, with 15 bases between. The CDR3 is 14 residues long. Germline V gene data show CDR1 as MDHEN and CDR2 as SYDVKM. CDR3 in amino acids: CASSRGTERNIQYF. The CDR3 DNA reads TGTGCCAGCAGCCGCGGGACAGAGAGAAACATTCAGTACTTC.

This sequence joins TRBV28 and TRBJ1-4; 8 nucleotides agree with TRBD1. J lost 8 bases, V lost 3 bases, and 11 bases had no gene match. This CDR3 comprises 16 residues. Germline V gives CDR1 MDHEN, CDR2 SYDVKM. The CDR3, as DNA: TGTGCCAGCAGTTTGGGGAAACAGGGGGAGTCGGAAAAACTGTTTTTT. Amino acid sequence: CASSLGKQGESEKLFF.

This chain links TRBV5-1 with TRBJ1-2; D call uncertain. This CDR3 has 14 residues. V lost 0 bases and J lost 4, with 10 bases in between. Germline lookup yields CDR1 SGHRS and CDR2 YFSETQ. Here the CDR3 DNA reads TGCGCCAGCAGCTTGGATCTGGGAATCTATGGCTACACCTTC. Amino acid sequence: CASSLDLGIYGYTF.

The J gene is TRBJ2-7, the V gene TRBV27; 7 nucleotides match TRBD1. The V segment lost 3 bases and the J segment 7 bases; nucleotides outside the gene matches: 12. Germline V gene lookup returns CDR1 MNHEY and CDR2 SMNVEV (reference sequence). This CDR3 has 15 amino acids. The chain's CDR3 is CASSFFGDRVGEQYF. DNA for the CDR3: TGTGCCAGCAGTTTTTTTGGTGACAGGGTGGGGGAGCAGTACTTC.

The CDR3 region has the DNA TGTGCCAGCAGCTTCCCACAGGGCTACGGGGCCAACGTCCTGACTTTC. Its protein product is CASSFPQGYGANVLTF. The chain uses TRBV5-4 and TRBJ2-6, with D perhaps matching TRBD1 (6 bases). V was pared by 2 bases and J by 4 bases, with 13 bases between. CDR1 and CDR2 (germline): SGHNT, YYREEE (reference sequence). The CDR3 loop spans 16 amino acids. The variable domain in full, with the rest retrieved from reference TRBV5-4 and TRBJ2-6, is ETGVTQSPTHLIKTRGQQVTLRCSSQSGHNTVSWYQQALGQGPQFIFQYYREEENGRGNFPPRFSGLQFPNYSSELNVNALELDDSALYLCASSFPQGYGANVLTFGAGSRLTVL.